This T cell receptor beta chain was captured in a study of T cell changes during pregnancy in multiple sclerosis. Here immunoSEQ multiplex PCR was the method, and the copy in TCRdb shows in-frame clones only, minus some. The sample carries about 46,000 clones, approximately 92% recorded once. The clonotype was recovered from a female donor with multiple sclerosis, enrolled in a pregnancy study. Sequences were derived from CD8+ T cells from peripheral blood mononuclear cells, sampled after pregnancy.

The CDR3 DNA follows: TGTGCCAGCAGCCAAGCTGGCGAGCAGTACTTC. This encodes CASSQAGEQYF. This chain connects TRBV5-4 to TRBJ2-7; no firm D call. With 4 bases removed from V and 6 bases from J, the gap between germline ends came to 8 bases. The CDR3 runs 11 residues. The germline CDR1 and CDR2 sequences are SGHNT and YYREEE (reference sequence).